Each of the 16 T cell receptor beta chains below was sequenced from the same sample in a study of blood T cell repertoires in COVID-19. Measured with immunoSEQ multiplex PCR; TCRdb has only the in-frame clones, and not every one. The table records around 230,000 clones, roughly 88% of them present only once. The sequenced sample was peripheral blood. The source is a man aged 35 to 55 with acute or convalescent COVID-19.

The gene calls are TRBV19 and TRBJ2-2, with D possibly TRBD2 on 5 matching bases. V dropped 5 bases and J dropped 3 bases, with 10 bases sitting between them. This CDR3 has 14 residues. In germline, CDR1 is LNHDA, CDR2 SQIVND (reference sequence). CDR3 protein: CASSERRHTGELFF. The CDR3 DNA reads TGTGCCAGTAGTGAGCGGAGACACACCGGGGAGCTGTTTTTT.

This clone was observed a handful of times. CDR3 loop: CASSTGTGGNQPQHF. The CDR3 region has the DNA TGTGCCAGCAGCACGGGGACAGGGGGCAATCAGCCCCAGCATTTT. This chain links TRBV21-1 with TRBJ1-5; TRBD1 is the table's D call, not checked against the DNA. TRBV21-1 is marked as a pseudogene. This CDR3 contains 15 residues.

There are many counts of this clone. The chain recombines TRBV7-6 with TRBJ2-1; D is perhaps TRBD2 (6 bases). This CDR3 is 16 amino acids long. Trimming removed 3 bases at V and 7 bases at J, with 19 bases between. Germline-derived CDR1 and CDR2 are SGHVS and FNYEAQ. Here the CDR3 reads CASSFSTSLGGNEQFF. CDR3 nucleotide sequence: TGTGCCAGCAGCTTCTCGACGAGCCTTGGAGGGAATGAGCAGTTCTTC.

This clone turned up a few times. The genes are TRBV15 and TRBJ2-1, with D maybe TRBD2 (6 bases). This CDR3 comprises 15 residues. Germline CDR1 and CDR2: LNHNV and YYDKDF (reference sequence). V was cut by 0 bases and J by 2 bases, with 8 bases left in between. The DNA for the CDR3 is TGTGCCACCAGCAGAGAGCTAGCGACCTACAATGAGCAGTTCTTC. The encoded protein is CATSRELATYNEQFF. Using reference TRBV15 and TRBJ2-1 for the parts outside the CDR3, the full variable domain is DAMVIQNPRYQVTQFGKPVTLSCSQTLNHNVMYWYQQKSSQAPKLLFHYYDKDFNNEADTPDNFQSRRPNTSFCFLDIRSPGLGDTAMYLCATSRELATYNEQFFGPGTRLTVL.

This chain links TRBV25-1 with TRBJ1-2; no clear D gene. Germline CDR1 reads MGHDK; CDR2 reads SYGVNS. The V gene lost 1 base and the J gene lost 4 bases, with 16 bases spanning the gap. The CDR3 has 16 amino acids. CDR3 DNA sequence: TGTGCCAGCAGTGAATCGGGGATGCTCACACGCTATGGCTACACCTTC. It yields the protein CASSESGMLTRYGYTF.

The rearrangement links TRBV20-1 to TRBJ1-4; a weak D match, TRBD1 (5 bases). Germline V gene data show CDR1 as DFQATT and CDR2 as SNEGSKA (reference sequence). Trimming left V 3 bases short and J 8 bases short, with 10 bases between. The CDR3 runs 12 residues. CDR3 amino acids: CSASDRQEKLFF. CDR3 sequence (DNA): TGCAGTGCTAGTGATCGACAGGAAAAACTGTTTTTT.

The gene calls are TRBV5-1 and TRBJ2-4; the match to TRBD2 covers 7 bases. CDR3 length: 14 amino acids. CDR1 and CDR2 (germline): SGHRS, YFSETQ. V was pared by 2 bases and J by 5 bases, with 4 bases of the junction left unmatched. DNA for the CDR3: TGCGCCAGCAGCTTCTGGACTAGGGAAAACATTCAGTACTTC. It is translated as CASSFWTRENIQYF. Drawing the rest from reference TRBV5-1 and TRBJ2-4, the complete variable domain is KAGVTQTPRYLIKTRGQQVTLSCSPISGHRSVSWYQQTPGQGLQFLFEYFSETQRNKGNFPGRFSGRQFSNSRSEMNVSTLELGDSALYLCASSFWTRENIQYFGAGTRLSVL.

This chain connects TRBV3-1 (or the pseudogene TRBV3-2) to TRBJ2-5; D gene unclear. V lost 1 base and J 5 bases, leaving 11 bases between the germline ends. Germline CDR1 is LGHDT and CDR2 is YNNKEL (reference sequence). The CDR3 spans 14 residues. In nucleotides, the CDR3 is TGTGCCAGCAGCCAAGGAGGTATCCTCGAGACCCAGTACTTC. Its translation is CASSQGGILETQYF.

The chain combines TRBV18 with TRBJ2-7; weak D call: TRBD1 (5 bases). CDR1 and CDR2 from the germline V gene are KGHSH and LQKENI. CDR3 length equals 15 residues. Trimming pared 2 bases from V and 0 bases from J, leaving 11 bases between. CDR3 protein: CASSPGMDNSYEQYF. CDR3 coding DNA: TGTGCCAGCTCACCAGGGATGGACAACTCCTACGAGCAGTACTTC.

This chain joins TRBV5-1 and TRBJ2-7; maybe TRBD1 (6 bases). V lost 10 bases and J lost 1, with 33 bases in between. Germline-derived CDR1 and CDR2 are SGHRS and YFSETQ. CDR3 size: 19 residues. CDR3 sequence: CAPTDENSYDRTWSYEQYF. The CDR3 DNA sequence: TGCGCCCCTACAGATGAGAATTCGTACGACAGGACTTGGTCCTACGAGCAGTACTTC.

This clone was picked up a small number of times. This sequence joins TRBV12-3 or TRBV12-4 and TRBJ1-2, with TRBD1 as a possible D gene (5 bases). This CDR3 is built from 12 residues. V shed 6 bases and J shed 3 bases, with 8 bases lying between them. The DNA for the CDR3 is TGTGCCAGCAGGGACATGTACTATGGCTACACCTTC. This codes for CASRDMYYGYTF.

The gene calls are TRBV6-5 and TRBJ1-6; the D gene is possibly TRBD1 (5 bases). Germline CDR1 reads MNHEY; CDR2 reads SVGAGI. Trimming left V 8 bases short and J 6 bases short, with 11 bases between. CDR3 length equals 13 residues. In DNA form, the CDR3 reads TGTGCCAGCGGGGGGTTTCTTAATTCACCCCTCCACTTT. Its protein product is CASGGFLNSPLHF.

This clone was counted once. The rearrangement links TRBV10-3 to TRBJ1-1, with D hard to call. Trimming removed 2 bases from V and 7 bases from J, with 14 bases in between. This CDR3 has 14 residues. CDR1 and CDR2 (germline): ENHRY, SYGVKD. In DNA, the CDR3 is TGTGCCATCAGTGAGAGAGACAAGCCTGGTGAAGCTTTCTTT. This sequence encodes CAISERDKPGEAFF.

This clone was seen just once. The chain has TRBV18 and TRBJ2-7, with 12 bases aligning to TRBD1. The CDR3 is 15 residues long. CDR1 is KGHSH and CDR2 is LQKENI in the germline V gene. Germline trimming cut 3 bases from V and 6 bases from J; bases unmatched to any gene: 6. CDR3 sequence: CASSPQGQGAGEQYF. The DNA for the CDR3 is TGTGCCAGCTCACCCCAGGGACAGGGGGCGGGCGAGCAGTACTTC.

The J gene is TRBJ1-5, the V gene TRBV30; 7 bases agree with TRBD1. The trim removed 1 base at V and 6 bases at J, leaving 0 bases unmatched. The CDR3 is 12 amino acids. Per the germline V gene, CDR1 is GTSNPN and CDR2 is SVGIG (reference sequence). CDR3: CAWSGQGQPQHF. The DNA of the CDR3 is TGTGCCTGGAGTGGACAGGGTCAGCCCCAGCATTTT.

This clone was seen ten or more times. This chain connects TRBV6-1 to TRBJ2-1, with TRBD2 matching 11 bases. CDR1 and CDR2 from the germline V gene are MNHNS and SASEGT. V shed 1 base, J shed 7 bases, and the junction held 9 bases outside the gene matches. CDR3 size: 17 residues. CDR3 loop: CASSEVSLAGGGNEQFF. As DNA, the CDR3 is TGTGCCAGCAGTGAAGTCTCCCTAGCGGGAGGTGGTAATGAGCAGTTCTTC.